This T cell receptor beta chain was identified in a study of shared clonotypes between healthy human individuals. The assay was immunoSEQ multiplex PCR, and TCRdb's table has in-frame clones only and misses some. The table lists around 1,100,000 clones, 70% to 80% of them singletons. The CDR3 spans 14 residues. V was cut by 7 bases and J by 9 bases, with 19 bases left in between. Looked up from germline, CDR1 is MGHDK and CDR2 is SYGVNS. This sequence joins TRBV25-1 and TRBJ1-5; no clear D gene. Sequenced input: memory CD4+ T cells from PBMCs. Subset defined: CD45RA-negative fraction. This receptor was obtained from a man between 18 and 35 years old in good health. Some clones in this sample may be carry-over from other donors' samples. Here the CDR3 DNA reads TGTGCCAGCACCCTAGGTGTGTGTCCTGGGCCCCAGCATTTT. Encoded protein: CASTLGVCPGPQHF.